This T cell receptor (beta chain) was sequenced in a study of response to subunit inactivated influenza vaccine. V lost 8 bases and J lost 4, with 9 bases in between. The germline gives CDR1 SQVTM, CDR2 ANQGSEA. CDR3 length: 11 amino acids. MiXCR, run by TCRdb on the RT-PCR reads, gives a single entry per CDR3 protein. The table lists fewer than 550,000 distinct CDR3 sequences, roughly 25% of them singletons. This clonotype was seen a few times. The receptor comes from a man in his fifties who received an inactivated influenza vaccine. V gene TRBV29-1 combines with J gene TRBJ2-1; no definite D call. Material: CD4+ T cells sorted from PBMCs, obtained more than 4 days after vaccination. The CDR3 here is CSPPGYNEQFF. In DNA form, the CDR3 reads TGCAGCCCGCCCGGATACAATGAGCAGTTCTTC.